This TCR beta chain originates from a study of shared clonotypes between healthy human individuals. Cells designated naive CD8 were CD45RO-negative and were positively selected for CCR7, with terminally differentiated effector memory CD45RA+ cells excluded. This CDR3 spans 18 amino acids. Germline lookup yields CDR1 SNHLY and CDR2 FYNNEI. The ends lost 4 bases at V and 0 bases at J; junction bases unmatched: 11. Findings and caveats of the study: Represented diversity (both genetic and exposure-history) was limited by the small number of donors.

Several immunoSEQ plates held equal portions of the genomic DNA taken from each subset. TCRdb keeps only in-frame clones here, not all; method: immunoSEQ multiplex PCR. The table lists some 2,000,000 clones, just under 95% of them singletons. As concerns this clone: Its specificity is not known.

The sequencing sample was made of naive CD8+ T cells sorted from blood. This TCR was sampled from a man aged 18-30 years in good health. The chain carries TRBV2 and TRBJ1-5, with 8 bases lining up with TRBD1. The CDR3 nucleotides read TGTGCCAGCAGTGTTGACAGGGGCTCCGGGGATAGCAATCAGCCCCAGCATTTT. Translation gives CASSVDRGSGDSNQPQHF.